This T cell receptor (beta chain) was sequenced for a study of T cell repertoires in cytomegalovirus infection. Study overall: Public TCR beta signature analysis indicated the presence of both CMV infection and matching HLA type. General observations from the study: The ex vivo response was dominated by HLA-C-restricted CMV-specific TCR beta clonotypes.

Germline values: CDR1 MGHRA, CDR2 YSYEKL. The CDR3 loop spans 16 amino acids. V lost 0 bases to trimming and J lost 1 base, with 12 bases between them. Regarding this clonotype: Its matching antigen is unknown.

TCRdb redid the calling of the reads with MiXCR, one entry per CDR3 protein. The sample consists of fewer than 130,000 distinct CDR3 sequences, roughly 39% of them appearing once. The chain carries TRBV4-1 and TRBJ1-1; D is possibly TRBD1 (5 bases). This specimen was CD8+ T cells from cultured PBMCs, taken from culture after CMV antigen stimulation. The sequence derives from a human donor in good health (CMV status not recorded). Some clones in this sample may be carry-over from other donors' samples. The CDR3 coding sequence is TGCGCCAGCAGCCAAGAACGGGGACGGGCGAACACTGAAGCTTTCTTT. Translating gives CASSQERGRANTEAFF.